This entry features one TCR beta chain sequence. Its antigen is not identified. TCRdb processed the 5' RACE reads anew with MiXCR; each CDR3 protein has one entry. The sample contains around 200,000 distinct CDR3 sequences, 9.5% to 11% of which appear only once. The data belong to a study of T cells after yellow fever vaccination. Study outcomes and limitations: Clones that expanded after primary vaccination mostly reappeared after the booster (nearly 98% CD4, approximately 87% CD8).

The CDR3 is 15 residues long. Per the germline V gene, CDR1 is LNHDA and CDR2 is SQIVND (reference sequence). V was cut by 3 bases and J by 0 bases, with 12 bases left in between. The chain joins TRBV19 to TRBJ2-7; a weak D match, TRBD1 (5 bases). The TCR originated in a man younger than 30 who received the YFV17D yellow fever vaccine. This specimen was CD8+ T cells sorted from PBMCs, taken 15 days after the yellow fever booster vaccination. The CDR3: CASSMSGQISYEQYF. The DNA of the CDR3 is TGTGCCAGTAGTATGTCTGGACAAATCTCCTACGAGCAGTACTTC.